The present T cell receptor beta chain was sequenced within a study of blood T cells in healthy people across ages. Overall study: About one barcoded TCR beta cDNA was captured per two T cells. Study results and caveats: In older individuals, TCR beta diversity per million T cells was lower, falling roughly linearly with age. Investigators viewed diversity estimates from one million T cells as underestimates, the study reported.

Per germline, CDR1 SGHDT and CDR2 YYEEEE. The V end lost 2 bases, the J end lost 8 bases, and 12 bases lay between the germline ends. This CDR3 has 13 residues. A second PCR of 7 to 11 cycles used a sample-barcoded 5' primer and a J-beta primer mix. A minimum of 2.5 million CDR3-containing paired-end reads was obtained for each sample. A single record per CDR3 protein comes from TCRdb applying MiXCR to the 5' RACE reads. Among about 1.6 million distinct CDR3 sequences listed, roughly 32% were seen once. Concerning this clonotype itself: Its antigen remains unidentified.

The sample consisted of blood. The TCR originated in a woman aged 30 to 39 in good health. The chain carries TRBV5-6 and TRBJ2-3; no firm D call. CDR3 residues: CASSFSTSGTQYF. For the CDR3, the DNA is TGTGCCAGCAGCTTTTCTACTTCGGGTACGCAGTATTTT.